A selection of T cell receptor beta chains follows, all from one sample in a study of response to subunit inactivated influenza vaccine. TCRdb recomputed calls from the RT-PCR reads with MiXCR, one row per CDR3 protein. In the table there are 550,000 to 600,000 distinct CDR3 sequences, 10% to 15% of which are singletons. The sequencing used PBMCs from blood, collected on the day of vaccination. These receptors came from a man aged 50 or older who received an inactivated influenza vaccine. Both conserved end residues are part of each CDR3. Fields, in order: D gene, V gene, clone size, J gene, CDR3 DNA, CDR3 protein. The D gene is left open where the match is weak. Expanded clones are given a class, and other clones once, few, many or no size at all.

d_gene: TRBD2
v_gene: TRBV12-3/TRBV12-4
abundance: few
j_gene: TRBJ2-1
CDR3nt: TGTGCCAGCAGTTTAGTGAGATTACGGACTAGCGGTGAGCAGTTCTTC
CDR3aa: CASSLVRLRTSGEQFF

d_gene: .
v_gene: TRBV29-1
abundance: few
j_gene: TRBJ2-7
CDR3nt: TGCAGCGTTGAAGGGGACATAGTAGCCGAGCAGTACTTC
CDR3aa: CSVEGDIVAEQYF

d_gene: TRBD1
v_gene: TRBV29-1
abundance: .
j_gene: TRBJ1-4
CDR3nt: TGCAGCGCCCGGTTACAGGGGAGGAATGTAAAACTGTTTTTT
CDR3aa: CSARLQGRNVKLFF

d_gene: .
v_gene: TRBV5-1
abundance: many
j_gene: TRBJ2-1
CDR3nt: TGCGCCAGCAGCCCGTGGACAGCCCAAGCTTACAATGAGCAGTTCTTC
CDR3aa: CASSPWTAQAYNEQFF

d_gene: TRBD1
v_gene: TRBV19
abundance: few
j_gene: TRBJ1-2
CDR3nt: TGTGCCAGTAGTCCTAGGGACAGGGAAGGATACGGCTACACCTTC
CDR3aa: CASSPRDREGYGYTF

d_gene: .
v_gene: TRBV2
abundance: .
j_gene: TRBJ1-1
CDR3nt: TGTGCCAGCAGTTTTTTAATATATGGGGAAGCTTTCTTT
CDR3aa: CASSFLIYGEAFF

d_gene: .
v_gene: TRBV5-1
abundance: few
j_gene: TRBJ2-5
CDR3nt: TGCGCCAGCAGCTTGCAGGCAGGCCAGCAAGAGACCCAGTACTTC
CDR3aa: CASSLQAGQQETQYF

d_gene: .
v_gene: TRBV7-9
abundance: .
j_gene: TRBJ1-4
CDR3nt: TGTGCCAGCAGCGTCAGCCTCCGGGGTCGTGAAAAACTGTTTTTT
CDR3aa: CASSVSLRGREKLFF

d_gene: TRBD1
v_gene: TRBV2
abundance: .
j_gene: TRBJ1-4
CDR3nt: TGTGCCAGCAGTCAATCGACAGGGACTAATGAAAAACTGTTTTTT
CDR3aa: CASSQSTGTNEKLFF

d_gene: .
v_gene: TRBV4-3
abundance: few
j_gene: TRBJ1-6
CDR3nt: TGCGCCAGCAGCCAAGAGGAGTATCTGAATAATTCACCCCTCCACTTT
CDR3aa: CASSQEEYLNNSPLHF

d_gene: .
v_gene: TRBV29-1
abundance: few
j_gene: TRBJ2-5
CDR3nt: TGCAGCGTTGAAGAGTTCCGGCTCCAAGAGACCCAGTACTTC
CDR3aa: CSVEEFRLQETQYF

d_gene: .
v_gene: TRBV7-9
abundance: .
j_gene: TRBJ2-5
CDR3nt: TGTGCCAGCAGCTTAGCCTTCCGGAGGGGGCATGGAGAGACCCAGTACTTC
CDR3aa: CASSLAFRRGHGETQYF

d_gene: .
v_gene: TRBV18
abundance: .
j_gene: TRBJ2-3
CDR3nt: TGTGCCAGCTCCCCCCTACCTAACACAGATACGCAGTATTTT
CDR3aa: CASSPLPNTDTQYF

d_gene: .
v_gene: TRBV5-1
abundance: .
j_gene: TRBJ2-1
CDR3nt: TGCGCCAGCAGCCGCAATATTGGACGCTACAATGAGCAGTTCTTC
CDR3aa: CASSRNIGRYNEQFF

d_gene: TRBD2
v_gene: TRBV6-5
abundance: .
j_gene: TRBJ2-1
CDR3nt: TGTGCCAGCAGTTACCGAACGAGACTAGCGGGAGTCAATGAGCAGTTCTTC
CDR3aa: CASSYRTRLAGVNEQFF

d_gene: .
v_gene: TRBV6-5
abundance: .
j_gene: TRBJ2-5
CDR3nt: TGTGCCAGCAGTTACTGGTTTGAAGGGGCAGAGACCCAGTACTTC
CDR3aa: CASSYWFEGAETQYF

d_gene: TRBD2
v_gene: TRBV12-3/TRBV12-4
abundance: many
j_gene: TRBJ2-2
CDR3nt: TGTGCCAGCAGCGCCGGGACTAGCCCCTGGGGGGAGCTGTTTTTT
CDR3aa: CASSAGTSPWGELFF

d_gene: TRBD2
v_gene: TRBV29-1
abundance: .
j_gene: TRBJ2-1
CDR3nt: TGCAGCACCCAGCGGGGTCGGGTCCATGAGCAGTTCTTC
CDR3aa: CSTQRGRVHEQFF

d_gene: TRBD1
v_gene: TRBV12-5
abundance: few
j_gene: TRBJ2-5
CDR3nt: TGTGCTAGTGGTCCCCACCGGGACAGGGTGGAAGAGACCCAGTACTTC
CDR3aa: CASGPHRDRVEETQYF

d_gene: .
v_gene: TRBV19
abundance: .
j_gene: TRBJ2-2
CDR3nt: TGTGCCAGTAGCTCGAGACGGCGACTGGAGCTGTTTTTT
CDR3aa: CASSSRRRLELFF

d_gene: TRBD1
v_gene: TRBV29-1
abundance: many
j_gene: TRBJ1-6
CDR3nt: TGCAGCGCAGGGACAGGGGGGATCGGATCACCCCTCCACTTT
CDR3aa: CSAGTGGIGSPLHF

d_gene: .
v_gene: TRBV3-1
abundance: .
j_gene: TRBJ2-7
CDR3nt: TGTGCCAGCAGCCAAGAGGCGCCTTTGACATACGAGCAGTACTTC
CDR3aa: CASSQEAPLTYEQYF

d_gene: .
v_gene: TRBV6-1
abundance: few
j_gene: TRBJ1-1
CDR3nt: TGTGCCAGCAGGTCCAGCCTGGACAGAGATGAAGCTTTCTTT
CDR3aa: CASRSSLDRDEAFF

d_gene: TRBD2
v_gene: TRBV12-3/TRBV12-4
abundance: few
j_gene: TRBJ2-7
CDR3nt: TGTGCCAGCAGCCAGACTAGCGGGAAGGGCGAGCAGTACTTC
CDR3aa: CASSQTSGKGEQYF

d_gene: .
v_gene: TRBV9
abundance: few
j_gene: TRBJ1-5
CDR3nt: TGTGCCAGCAGCGTAGACCCTTATAGCAATCAGCCCCAGCATTTT
CDR3aa: CASSVDPYSNQPQHF

d_gene: TRBD2
v_gene: TRBV5-1
abundance: .
j_gene: TRBJ2-7
CDR3nt: TGCGCCAGCAGCTTGGCTAGCGGGAGTGGCGAGCAGTACTTC
CDR3aa: CASSLASGSGEQYF

d_gene: .
v_gene: TRBV4-3
abundance: .
j_gene: TRBJ2-7
CDR3nt: TGCGCCAGCAGCCAAGATCTTCGGGTTAGAATTTACGAGCAGTACTTC
CDR3aa: CASSQDLRVRIYEQYF

d_gene: TRBD1
v_gene: TRBV4-2
abundance: many
j_gene: TRBJ1-2
CDR3nt: TGTGCCAGCAGCCAAGCCTCCTACCAGGGACAGAGTGTCTATGGCTACACCTTC
CDR3aa: CASSQASYQGQSVYGYTF

d_gene: .
v_gene: TRBV20-1
abundance: .
j_gene: TRBJ1-6
CDR3nt: TGCAGTGCCACGACATCCCTTCACAATTCACCCCTCCACTTT
CDR3aa: CSATTSLHNSPLHF

d_gene: TRBD2
v_gene: TRBV4-1
abundance: .
j_gene: TRBJ2-3
CDR3nt: TGCGCCAGCAGCCCCGCTAGCGGGGGAGCCCTCACAGATACGCAGTATTTT
CDR3aa: CASSPASGGALTDTQYF

d_gene: .
v_gene: TRBV11-2
abundance: few
j_gene: TRBJ2-6
CDR3nt: TGTGCCAGCAGGTTTTCAGAGTTCGCCAACTCTGGGGCCAACGTCCTGACTTTC
CDR3aa: CASRFSEFANSGANVLTF

d_gene: TRBD1
v_gene: TRBV5-1
abundance: few
j_gene: TRBJ1-5
CDR3nt: TGCGCCAGCAGCTTGCTCCCGACAGGGTTTAAGGATGCCAATCAGCCCCAGCATTTT
CDR3aa: CASSLLPTGFKDANQPQHF

d_gene: TRBD2
v_gene: TRBV10-2
abundance: .
j_gene: TRBJ2-5
CDR3nt: TGCGCCAGCGGCGGGGGGGCCTGGGAGACCCAGTACTTC
CDR3aa: CASGGGAWETQYF

d_gene: TRBD2
v_gene: TRBV6-2/TRBV6-3
abundance: few
j_gene: TRBJ2-1
CDR3nt: TGTGCCAGCACCGCCCGGCGCCTAGCGGGGTTCGATGAGCAGTTCTTC
CDR3aa: CASTARRLAGFDEQFF

d_gene: .
v_gene: TRBV29-1
abundance: many
j_gene: TRBJ1-1
CDR3nt: TGCAGCGTTGGTCGTCAGAACACTGAAGCTTTCTTT
CDR3aa: CSVGRQNTEAFF

d_gene: .
v_gene: TRBV12-3/TRBV12-4
abundance: few
j_gene: TRBJ2-4
CDR3nt: TGTGCCAGCAGTTTAGTGGGAGAGGACATTCAGTACTTC
CDR3aa: CASSLVGEDIQYF

d_gene: TRBD1
v_gene: TRBV6-1
abundance: .
j_gene: TRBJ2-7
CDR3nt: TGTGCCAGCAGCCAAATAGGACAGGGCGGAGGTTACGAGCAGTACTTC
CDR3aa: CASSQIGQGGGYEQYF

d_gene: .
v_gene: TRBV18
abundance: .
j_gene: TRBJ2-3
CDR3nt: TGTGCCAGCTCACCCCGGGACTTCTCTCACGATACGCAGTATTTT
CDR3aa: CASSPRDFSHDTQYF

d_gene: .
v_gene: TRBV5-1
abundance: many
j_gene: TRBJ1-2
CDR3nt: TGCGCCAGCAGCTTGGGAGAATATGGCTACACCTTC
CDR3aa: CASSLGEYGYTF

d_gene: .
v_gene: TRBV6-1
abundance: many
j_gene: TRBJ2-1
CDR3nt: TGTGCCAGCAGTCGCAGGGGGGGGAATGAGCAGTTCTTC
CDR3aa: CASSRRGGNEQFF

d_gene: TRBD1
v_gene: TRBV6-1
abundance: .
j_gene: TRBJ1-6
CDR3nt: TGTGCCAGCAGGAACCCCCCGGGACAGGGGAATTCACCCCTCCACTTT
CDR3aa: CASRNPPGQGNSPLHF

d_gene: .
v_gene: TRBV5-1
abundance: few
j_gene: TRBJ2-3
CDR3nt: TGCGCCAGCAGCTTGGCCATCGGAGCGTACACAGATACGCAGTATTTT
CDR3aa: CASSLAIGAYTDTQYF

d_gene: TRBD2
v_gene: TRBV7-9
abundance: few
j_gene: TRBJ2-1
CDR3nt: TGTGCCAGCAGCCCCCCGGGCGGGAGGGACTACAATGAGCAGTTCTTC
CDR3aa: CASSPPGGRDYNEQFF

d_gene: .
v_gene: TRBV30
abundance: .
j_gene: TRBJ2-1
CDR3nt: TGTGCCTGGAATCGGATGGGATACAATGAGCAGTTCTTC
CDR3aa: CAWNRMGYNEQFF

d_gene: TRBD1
v_gene: TRBV30
abundance: .
j_gene: TRBJ2-7
CDR3nt: TGTGCCTGGGACAGGGTCGGTGCCGAGCAGTACTTC
CDR3aa: CAWDRVGAEQYF

d_gene: .
v_gene: TRBV4-2
abundance: .
j_gene: TRBJ2-1
CDR3nt: TGTGCCAGCAGCCAAGAGGGGGGGGGCATCTCCTACAATGAGCAGTTCTTC
CDR3aa: CASSQEGGGISYNEQFF

d_gene: .
v_gene: TRBV7-9
abundance: many
j_gene: TRBJ2-1
CDR3nt: TGTGCCAGCAGCTCACGGACTTCTTACAATGAGCAGTTCTTC
CDR3aa: CASSSRTSYNEQFF

d_gene: .
v_gene: TRBV7-9
abundance: few
j_gene: TRBJ2-3
CDR3nt: TGTGCCAGCAAGGGAATCGGCACAGATACGCAGTATTTT
CDR3aa: CASKGIGTDTQYF

d_gene: .
v_gene: TRBV5-5
abundance: few
j_gene: TRBJ2-6
CDR3nt: TGTGCCAGCAGCGGCCCTACTGTCAACGTCCTGACTTTC
CDR3aa: CASSGPTVNVLTF

d_gene: .
v_gene: TRBV4-2
abundance: many
j_gene: TRBJ1-3
CDR3nt: TGTGCCAGCAGCCAAGAACCACAGGACTCTGGAAACACCATATATTTT
CDR3aa: CASSQEPQDSGNTIYF

d_gene: TRBD2
v_gene: TRBV2
abundance: .
j_gene: TRBJ2-3
CDR3nt: TGTGCCAGCAGCCCCGGGACTAGCGGGAGCTCAGATACGCAGTATTTT
CDR3aa: CASSPGTSGSSDTQYF

d_gene: TRBD1
v_gene: TRBV29-1
abundance: .
j_gene: TRBJ1-2
CDR3nt: TGCAGCGTGGGACAGGGCCGCTATGGCTACACCTTC
CDR3aa: CSVGQGRYGYTF